This T cell receptor (beta chain) originates from a study of identical twins. Whole-study results and caveats: Rather than following the same donors, the conclusions depended on cross-sectional statistical analysis. It was out-of-frame TCR alpha sharing in monozygotic twins that models underestimated. Shared out-of-frame alpha sequences (those common to twins) showed excess low generation probability.

Points on this clonotype: Antigen unknown.

In germline, CDR1 is SEHNR, CDR2 FQNEAQ (reference sequence). This CDR3 comprises 19 residues. The V and J ends lost 6 bases and 1 base, in that order; junction bases with no gene match: 12. TCRdb redid the calling of the 5' RACE reads with MiXCR, one entry per CDR3 protein. The sample gives 1.5 million to 2 million distinct CDR3 sequences, roughly 35% of which show up once; around 0.25% is in the top ten. The gene calls are TRBV7-9 and TRBJ2-6; 10 bases fit TRBD2. The receptor was derived from a newborn girl in good health. The sequencing input was cord blood. The CDR3: CASSFFSVTSGSGANVLTF. CDR3 DNA sequence: TGTGCCAGCAGTTTTTTTTCGGTGACTAGCGGGTCTGGGGCCAACGTCCTGACTTTC.